This TCR beta chain was recovered during a study of shared clonotypes between healthy human individuals (dated by TCRdb to 2018 to 2020). With regard to the full study: The cohort comprised two women and a few men aged 18 to 49 years. Per donor, three plates each were used for CD4 naive and CD4 memory, two for CD8 naive, and one for CD8 memory. The study deeply sequenced blood TCR repertoires of five healthy adults to estimate repertoire size and the extent of clonotype sharing between individuals. To increase sequencing depth and limit assay-specific biases, TCR repertoire library preparation and sequencing were carried out by different laboratories using diverse techniques. Per donor, leukapheresis produced somewhere between about 0.94 and 9.5 billion PBMCs. On the study overall, not on this receptor specifically: The genetic and exposure-history diversity represented was limited by the small number of donors. Pairwise subsampling led to the expectation that sequencing depth would affect the degree of clonotype sharing among donors. Across a few donors, approximately 5% of naive CD4, approximately 3.6% of naive CD8, around 2.5% of memory CD4, and 0.4% of memory CD8 clonotypes were shared. Compared with non-shared clonotypes, the clonotypes found in all four sorted-subset donors had higher generation probabilities. Sampling was restricted to blood, and TCR repertoires in tissue are likely to differ from TCR repertoires in blood. Rarefaction of sorted-subset datasets indicated incomplete sequencing despite the large sequencing depth. Estimated clonotype richness was generally larger for naive than for memory subsets.

Comments on this clone: It lacks a known antigen. No qualities accompany the bases; no much larger clone lies one base away.

Donors were healthy HIV-negative adults with no recently reported acute infections or vaccinations. All donors were Caucasian adults living in Nashville, Tennessee, USA. CD4+ T cells were enriched by magnetic negative selection; naive cells were then positively selected on CD45RA, and the negative fraction formed the memory subset. Blood was collected by leukapheresis, and PBMCs were isolated by Ficoll-Histopaque density gradient centrifugation and then cryopreserved in liquid nitrogen vapor phase. Analytical flow cytometry was used to check the purity and quantity of every magnetically sorted T cell population. Genomic DNA was isolated from each sorted fraction and quantified by UV absorbance on a Nanodrop 2000c. Using the deep immunoSEQ assay, TCR CDR3 regions were amplified from genomic DNA by multiplex PCR. For each cell subset, the extracted genomic DNA was distributed evenly across all wells of several immunoSEQ 96-well plates, and each plate served as one replicate. For sorted subsets, about 210 ng of genomic DNA, equivalent to around 29,000 T cell genomes, went into each replicate PCR. Purified libraries were measured with a Qubit 3.0 fluorometer, size-checked on a Bioanalyzer 2100, and measured again with the KAPA Library Quantification kit. A separate single-read 150-cycle Illumina NextSeq 550 flow cell was used to sequence each immunoSEQ 96-well plate. Regarding the original processing steps: Because the immunoSEQ output included only junctional sequences and no quality scores, the filtering could not be the same as the filtering used for full-length reads. To assign V/J genes and CDR3, sequences were annotated using PyIR, a Python wrapper for IgBLAST v1.9, with IMGT germline references. Reads were removed for weak V/J assignments (E-value above 1e-6), missing CDR3, stop codons, out-of-frame junctions, or ambiguous translated residues. V3J clonotypes were defined as sequences sharing the same inferred V gene, J gene, and CDR3 amino acid sequence. Percentage overlap between repertoires was calculated by dividing the number of shared unique clonotypes by the size of the smaller repertoire. RTK rarefaction, the Chao1 estimator, and Recon v2.1 estimates of unobserved clonotypes were used to assess repertoire richness. Generation probabilities were computed with OLGA for all TCRbeta clonotypes obtained by the gDNA method from several donors. In TCRdb, the immuneACCESS table is reduced to in-frame sequences with V and J assigned. These tables do not hold every clone; where another copy was compared, an unresolved V gene accounts for under half, and the others remain unexplained. V, J and clone size reflect that table, while D and trimming were determined from the DNA. The sample table lists millions of clones, approximately 93% of them with a count of one. The top ten constitute approximately 0.4% of the sample.

Taken from the germline V gene, the CDR1 and CDR2 loops are SGHNT and YENEEA. Relative to germline, V is 5 bases shorter and J is 1 base shorter, with 2 bases between their ends. Including the terminal cysteine and phenylalanine, the CDR3 comprises 12 residues. Solely the CDR3 DNA is kept, with 36 bases framed from the first base. The sequence was collected from a man younger than 35 in good health. Some clones in this sample may be carry-over from other donors' samples. The specimen sequenced was naive CD4+ T cells from PBMCs. Taken with the paper, the label for cell subset or site translates to: CD45RA+ positively selected. The chain was built from TRBV11-3 and TRBJ2-2; a confident D gene designation cannot be given. In nucleotides, the sequence is TGTGCCAGCAGCAAGAACACCGGGGAGCTGTTTTTT. It encodes CASSKNTGELFF.